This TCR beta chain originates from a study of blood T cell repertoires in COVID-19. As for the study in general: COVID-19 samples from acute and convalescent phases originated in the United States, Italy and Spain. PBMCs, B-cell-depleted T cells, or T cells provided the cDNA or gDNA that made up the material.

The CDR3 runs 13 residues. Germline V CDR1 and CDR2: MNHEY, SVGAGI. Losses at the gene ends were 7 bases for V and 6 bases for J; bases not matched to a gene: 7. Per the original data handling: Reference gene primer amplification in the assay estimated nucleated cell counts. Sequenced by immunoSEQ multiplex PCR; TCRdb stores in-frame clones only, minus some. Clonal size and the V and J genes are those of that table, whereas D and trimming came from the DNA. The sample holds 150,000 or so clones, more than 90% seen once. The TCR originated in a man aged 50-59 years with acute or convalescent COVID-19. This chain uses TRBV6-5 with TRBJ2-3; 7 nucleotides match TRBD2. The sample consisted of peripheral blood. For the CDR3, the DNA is TGTGCCAGCACTTCGGGGGGACGGGATACGCAGTATTTT. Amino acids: CASTSGGRDTQYF.